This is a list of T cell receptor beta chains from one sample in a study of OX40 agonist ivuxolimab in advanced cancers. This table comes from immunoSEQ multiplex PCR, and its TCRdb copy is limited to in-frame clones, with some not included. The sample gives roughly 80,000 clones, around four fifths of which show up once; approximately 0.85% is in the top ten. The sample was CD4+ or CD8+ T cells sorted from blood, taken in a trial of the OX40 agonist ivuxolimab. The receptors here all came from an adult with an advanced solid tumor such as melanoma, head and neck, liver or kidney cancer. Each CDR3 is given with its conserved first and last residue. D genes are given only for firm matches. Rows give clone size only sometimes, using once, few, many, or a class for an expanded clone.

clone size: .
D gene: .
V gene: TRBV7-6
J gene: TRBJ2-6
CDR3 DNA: TGTGCCAGCAGCTTAGAAGTCCACTCTGGGGCCAACGTCCTGACTTTC
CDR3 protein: CASSLEVHSGANVLTF

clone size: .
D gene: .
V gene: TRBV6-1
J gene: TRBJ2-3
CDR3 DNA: TGTGCCAGCACCCGAACCGGGGGGCAGACGCAGTATTTT
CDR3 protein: CASTRTGGQTQYF

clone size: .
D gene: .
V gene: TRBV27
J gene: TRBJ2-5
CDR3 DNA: TGTGCCAGCAGGCACCAGGGTGCGCAAGAGACCCAGTACTTC
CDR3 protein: CASRHQGAQETQYF

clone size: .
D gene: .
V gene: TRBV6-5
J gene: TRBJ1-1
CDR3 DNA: TGTGCCAGCAGTTCACGGGACGGCCTGTCGGGTGAAGCTTTCTTT
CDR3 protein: CASSSRDGLSGEAFF

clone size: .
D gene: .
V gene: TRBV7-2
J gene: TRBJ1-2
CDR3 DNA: TGTGCCAGCAGCTTAAACAGGCACAGCGCCTCCTATGGCTACACCTTC
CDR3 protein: CASSLNRHSASYGYTF

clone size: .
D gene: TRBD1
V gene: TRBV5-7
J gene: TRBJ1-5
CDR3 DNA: TGTGCCAGCAGTTGCCCCGACAGGGTTCAATGGCCCCAGCATTTT
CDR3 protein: CASSCPDRVQWPQHF

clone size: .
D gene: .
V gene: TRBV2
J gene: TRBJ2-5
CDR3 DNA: TGTGCCAGCAGTTCCCAAGAGACCCAGTACTTC
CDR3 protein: CASSSQETQYF

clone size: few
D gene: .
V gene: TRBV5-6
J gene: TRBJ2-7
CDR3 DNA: TGTGCCAGCAGCCTGAGGGACCAACCATACGAGCAGTACTTC
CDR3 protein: CASSLRDQPYEQYF

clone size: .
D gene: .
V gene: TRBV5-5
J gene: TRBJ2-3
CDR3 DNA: TGTGCCAGCAGCTCGGGTGCCGGCACAGATACGCAGTATTTT
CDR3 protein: CASSSGAGTDTQYF

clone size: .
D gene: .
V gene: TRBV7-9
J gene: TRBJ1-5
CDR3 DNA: TGTGCCAGCAGCTTATTCGGACAGCATTCTTATCAGCCCCAGCATTTT
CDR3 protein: CASSLFGQHSYQPQHF

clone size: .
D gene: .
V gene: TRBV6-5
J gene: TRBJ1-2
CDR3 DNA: TGTGCCAGCGGCGACAGGACGTCTACGGCGGGCGGCTACACCTTC
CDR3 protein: CASGDRTSTAGGYTF

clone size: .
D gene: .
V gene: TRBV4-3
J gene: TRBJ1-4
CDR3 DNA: TGCGCCAGCAGCCAAGATATGCAGCCGGGTCGGGGGGAAAAACTGTTTTTT
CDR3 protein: CASSQDMQPGRGEKLFF